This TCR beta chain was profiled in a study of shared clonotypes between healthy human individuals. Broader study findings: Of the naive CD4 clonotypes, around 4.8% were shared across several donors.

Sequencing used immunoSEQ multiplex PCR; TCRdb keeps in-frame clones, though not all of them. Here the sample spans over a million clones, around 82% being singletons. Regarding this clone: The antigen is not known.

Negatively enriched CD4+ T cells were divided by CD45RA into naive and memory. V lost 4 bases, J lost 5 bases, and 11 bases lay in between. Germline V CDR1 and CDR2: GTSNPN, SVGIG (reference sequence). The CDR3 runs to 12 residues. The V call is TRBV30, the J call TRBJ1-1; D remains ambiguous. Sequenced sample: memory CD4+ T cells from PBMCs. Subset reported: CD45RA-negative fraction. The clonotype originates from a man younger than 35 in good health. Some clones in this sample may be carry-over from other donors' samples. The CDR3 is CAWNPGGTEAFF. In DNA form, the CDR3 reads TGTGCCTGGAACCCCGGAGGGACTGAAGCTTTCTTT.